The 18 T cell receptor beta chains below all came from one sample that was sequenced in a study of OX40 agonist ivuxolimab in advanced cancers. Data came from immunoSEQ multiplex PCR; TCRdb stores just in-frame clones and leaves some out. Among 50,000 to 65,000 clones, over 75% were seen once, and the ten largest hold roughly 1%. This specimen consisted of CD4+ or CD8+ T cells sorted from blood, obtained in a trial of the OX40 agonist ivuxolimab. These receptors were collected from an adult with an advanced solid tumor such as melanoma, head and neck, liver or kidney cancer.

The J gene is TRBJ1-1, the V gene TRBV5-1; possibly TRBD1 for D (6 bases). CDR3 size: 14 residues. Germline-derived CDR1 and CDR2 are SGHRS and YFSETQ. Trimming stripped 2 bases from V and 1 base from J, with 9 bases between. The CDR3 DNA reads as TGCGCCAGCAGCTTAGACAGGTCGAACACTGAAGCTTTCTTT. This encodes CASSLDRSNTEAFF.

This clone has just a few counts. The chain has TRBV5-6 and TRBJ2-7; unclear D gene. The CDR3 loop spans 12 amino acids. Germline CDR1 and CDR2: SGHDT and YYEEEE. V shed 3 bases and J shed 5 bases, with 9 bases lying between them. The CDR3 sequence is CASSSVWDEQYF. In nucleotides, the CDR3 is TGTGCCAGCAGCTCGGTCTGGGACGAGCAGTACTTC. The variable domain in full, completed from reference TRBV5-6 and TRBJ2-7, reads DAGVTQSPTHLIKTRGQQVTLRCSPKSGHDTVSWYQQALGQGPQFIFQYYEEEERQRGNFPDRFSGHQFPNYSSELNVNALLLGDSALYLCASSSVWDEQYFGPGTRLTVT.

The J gene is TRBJ2-1, the V gene TRBV7-2; 8 nucleotides align to TRBD2. Germline loops: CDR1 SGHTA, CDR2 FQGNSA. The ends lost 7 bases at V and 2 bases at J; junction bases unmatched: 7. This CDR3 region has 15 residues. The CDR3 reads CASTKSGGPYNEQFF. For the CDR3, the DNA is TGTGCCAGCACTAAGAGCGGGGGCCCCTACAATGAGCAGTTCTTC.

This chain connects TRBV5-6 to TRBJ2-5; possibly TRBD1 or TRBD2 for D (5 bases each). V shed 0 bases and J shed 5 bases, with 11 bases lying between them. The germline gives CDR1 SGHDT, CDR2 YYEEEE. The CDR3 has 14 residues. In nucleotides, the CDR3 is TGTGCCAGCAGCTTGGAGGGACGAGGGGAGACCCAGTACTTC. This sequence encodes CASSLEGRGETQYF.

The chain is built from TRBV7-6 and TRBJ1-1; maybe TRBD1 (5 bases). V lost 7 bases to trimming and J lost 2 bases, with 14 bases between them. The CDR3 is 14 residues long. Germline lookup yields CDR1 SGHVS and CDR2 FNYEAQ. The CDR3 DNA reads as TGTGCCAGCACCCCCGGGGGGATAAACACTGAAGCTTTCTTT. Amino acid sequence: CASTPGGINTEAFF.

V usage is TRBV4-2 and J usage is TRBJ2-7; D remains unclear. Trimming removed 0 bases at V and 3 bases at J, with 12 bases between. The CDR3 covers 15 residues. The germline V gene encodes CDR1 LGHNA and CDR2 YNFKEQ. CDR3 coding DNA: TGTGCCAGCAGCCAAGAGGGCAGCTGGGGCTACGAGCAGTACTTC. Protein: CASSQEGSWGYEQYF.

The V call is TRBV5-1, the J call TRBJ1-1; tentative D call: TRBD1 (6 bases). This CDR3 has 18 amino acids. Germline assignment: CDR1 SGHRS and CDR2 YFSETQ. V lost 2 bases, J lost 1 base, and 21 bases lay in between. The CDR3 sequence: CASSFDRQGKVGNTEAFF. The CDR3 nucleotides are TGCGCCAGCAGCTTCGACCGGCAGGGGAAAGTCGGGAACACTGAAGCTTTCTTT.

J is TRBJ2-1 and V is TRBV7-6; D call uncertain. V was clipped by 3 bases and J by 7 bases, with 4 bases between them. There are 11 residues in the CDR3. Germline CDR1 is SGHVS and CDR2 is FNYEAQ. The CDR3: CASSFTNEQFF. DNA for the CDR3: TGTGCCAGCAGCTTTACGAATGAGCAGTTCTTC.

The V gene is TRBV5-4, the J gene TRBJ2-7; 11 nucleotides line up with TRBD1. Germline-derived CDR1 and CDR2 are SGHNT and YYREEE (reference sequence). The CDR3 covers 19 residues. J gave up 8 bases and V 9 bases, and 28 bases lay outside the gene matches. The CDR3 sequence is CATLQWPRDRGAQKGKQYF. The CDR3, as DNA: TGTGCCACCCTACAGTGGCCCCGGGACAGGGGGGCGCAGAAAGGGAAGCAGTACTTC.

This rearrangement joins TRBV20-1 to TRBJ2-1; no clear D gene. Trimming removed 3 bases from V and 10 bases from J, with 7 bases in between. The CDR3 totals 10 residues. Germline CDR1 DFQATT, CDR2 SNEGSKA (reference sequence). The CDR3 coding sequence is TGCAGTGCTAGTTGGTCCGAGCAGTTCTTC. As protein: CSASWSEQFF.

The rearrangement joins TRBV30 to TRBJ1-2, with TRBD1 as a possible D gene (5 bases). Trimming took off 4 bases at V and 4 bases at J, with 16 bases between the two ends. From germline, CDR1 is GTSNPN and CDR2 SVGIG (reference sequence). The CDR3 totals 14 residues. In nucleotides, the CDR3 is TGTGCCTGGAACTGGGACCTAGCAGGCTATGGCTACACCTTC. Residues: CAWNWDLAGYGYTF.

The chain recombines TRBV27 with TRBJ2-7, with TRBD1 matching over 12 bases. CDR3 length: 16 amino acids. Germline CDR1 reads MNHEY; CDR2 reads SMNVEV (reference sequence). Losses at the gene ends were 6 bases for V and 7 bases for J; bases not matched to a gene: 13. For the CDR3, the DNA is TGTGCCAGCAGAAAACCGGGACAGGGGGCGATGTGGGAGCAGTACTTC. It translates to CASRKPGQGAMWEQYF.

V gene TRBV4-2 combines with J gene TRBJ2-3; no definite D call. The CDR3 sequence is 17 residues long. The V end was cut by 4 bases, the J end by 0 bases, with 17 bases between. Germline V CDR1 and CDR2: LGHNA, YNFKEQ. The CDR3 nucleotides are TGTGCCAGCAGCCCGGAAAGAAGGCTCCCTAGCACAGATACGCAGTATTTT. Residues: CASSPERRLPSTDTQYF.

The CDR3 is CASSQDFRQDYRDNEQFF. DNA for the CDR3: TGCGCCAGCAGCCAAGATTTTCGACAGGACTACCGGGACAATGAGCAGTTCTTC. The V call is TRBV4-3, the J call TRBJ2-1; the D gene could be TRBD1 or TRBD2 (6 bases each). V lost 0 bases to trimming and J lost 5 bases, with 20 bases between them. CDR3 length: 18 amino acids. Germline V CDR1 and CDR2: LGHNA, YSLEER.

The chain employs TRBV5-1 and TRBJ2-1; D is unresolved. The V and J ends lost 3 bases and 1 base respectively, with 11 bases between them. CDR1 SGHRS and CDR2 YFSETQ come from the germline V gene. The CDR3 sequence is 15 residues long. This chain's CDR3 is CASSSNTISYNEQFF. DNA of the CDR3: TGCGCCAGCAGCTCAAACACAATATCCTACAATGAGCAGTTCTTC.

By its share, this clone is medium-sized (0.01 to 0.1%). The chain is built from TRBV5-1 and TRBJ1-1; 7 nucleotides align to TRBD1. Germline V lookup: CDR1 SGHRS, CDR2 YFSETQ. V was clipped by 4 bases and J by 5 bases; unmatched bases: 8. This CDR3 is 14 amino acids long. In DNA, the CDR3 is TGCGCCAGCAGCCGTTCTACAGGGGCAACTGAAGCTTTCTTT. As protein: CASSRSTGATEAFF.

The chain is built from TRBV10-3 and TRBJ1-5; a possible D gene is TRBD1 (5 bases). The CDR3 runs 14 residues. In germline, CDR1 is ENHRY, CDR2 SYGVKD. The V end lost 3 bases, the J end lost 2 bases, and 8 bases lay between the germline ends. DNA of the CDR3: TGTGCCATCAGTGACAGGGACGGCAATCAGCCCCAGCATTTT. Translating gives CAISDRDGNQPQHF.

The count of this clone is one. The rearrangement links TRBV11-2 to TRBJ1-2; weak D call: TRBD1 (6 bases). V was clipped by 5 bases and J by 4 bases, with 14 bases between them. This CDR3 has 14 amino acids. Germline V gene sequence: CDR1 SGHAT, CDR2 FQNNGV. CDR3 region: CASSTIDRTYGYTF. In DNA, the CDR3 is TGTGCCAGCAGCACGATCGACAGGACCTATGGCTACACCTTC. The entire variable domain, with the rest obtained from reference TRBV11-2 and TRBJ1-2, is as follows: EAGVAQSPRYKIIEKRQSVAFWCNPISGHATLYWYQQILGQGPKLLIQFQNNGVVDDSQLPKDRFSAERLKGVDSTLKIQPAKLEDSAVYLCASSTIDRTYGYTFGSGTRLTVV.